Described below is a single T cell receptor (beta chain) sequence and its context. Some 28,000 T cell genomes (about 0.2 ug DNA) went into each sorted-subset replicate. Using immunoSEQ multiplex PCR, the repertoire was profiled, and TCRdb retains in-frame clones only, with some absent. The sample carries some 2,000,000 clones, 85% to 95% recorded once. The V and J ends lost 0 bases and 6 bases respectively, with 14 bases between them. From germline, CDR1 is GTSNPN and CDR2 SVGIG (reference sequence). There are 14 residues in the CDR3. This sample is part of a study of shared clonotypes between healthy human individuals.

V and J are TRBV30 and TRBJ1-2; D unclear. This sequence was found in a young man in good health. Sequencing was performed on naive CD4+ T cells sorted from blood. Subset of the sample: CD45RA+ positively selected. CDR3 DNA sequence: TGTGCCTGGAGTGTAAGCCTTCACCCCCATGGCTACACCTTC. Its protein product is CAWSVSLHPHGYTF.